Given below is one T cell receptor beta chain in context. This sample was included in a study of blood T cell repertoires in COVID-19. Background on the study: Material from acute and convalescent COVID-19 was sourced from the United States, Italy and Spain.

The repertoire was sequenced with immunoSEQ multiplex PCR; TCRdb's copy has only in-frame clones and lacks some. The data show about 260,000 clones, roughly 84% seen once. CDR3 length: 15 amino acids. CDR1 and CDR2 (germline): LNHDA, SQIVND (reference sequence). Trimming took off 2 bases at V and 8 bases at J, with 18 bases between the two ends. This receptor was identified in a woman aged 40 to 50 who had recovered from COVID-19. V usage is TRBV19 and J usage is TRBJ1-2; no firm D call. The sample comprised peripheral blood. CDR3 coding DNA: TGTGCCAGTAGTATAAGCGGGCCCTCACAGCGGGGCTACACCTTC. Translated, it gives CASSISGPSQRGYTF.